A single sample gave rise to the 12 T cell receptor beta chains below, sequenced in a study of T cell repertoires in cytomegalovirus infection. One entry per CDR3 protein, called by TCRdb with MiXCR from the reads. The repertoire has 150,000 to 200,000 distinct CDR3 sequences, approximately 14% of them found once; the top ten carry roughly 27%. The sequenced material came from PBMCs. The origin of the receptors is a human donor in good health (CMV status not recorded). Some clones in this sample may be carry-over from other donors' samples.

There are a few counts of this clonotype. The rearrangement uses TRBV4-1 and TRBJ1-5; D unresolved. There are 17 residues in the CDR3. Germline V gives CDR1 MGHRA, CDR2 YSYEKL. The V end lost 0 bases, the J end lost 4 bases, and 16 bases lay between the germline ends. The CDR3 here is CASSQDQATLRNQPQHF. The DNA for the CDR3 is TGCGCCAGCAGCCAAGATCAAGCGACCCTTAGAAATCAGCCCCAGCATTTT.

The gene calls are TRBV19 and TRBJ1-6, with 7 nucleotides matching TRBD1. The CDR3 is 17 residues long. CDR1 and CDR2 from the germline V gene are LNHDA and SQIVND (reference sequence). V lost 1 base to trimming and J lost 5 bases; unmatched junction nucleotides: 8. Written as DNA, the CDR3 is TGTGCCAGTAGTATAGCGCCCCGGGACAGACATAATTCACCCCTCCACTTT. It is translated as CASSIAPRDRHNSPLHF. Filled out from reference TRBV19 and TRBJ1-6, the complete variable domain reads DGGITQSPKYLFRKEGQNVTLSCEQNLNHDAMYWYRQDPGQGLRLIYYSQIVNDFQKGDIAEGYSVSREKKESFPLTVTSAQKNPTAFYLCASSIAPRDRHNSPLHFGNGTRLTVT.

This clonotype has only a few counts. CDR3 region: CATQTRGGSNQPQHF. CDR3 DNA sequence: TGTGCCACCCAGACACGGGGGGGTAGCAATCAGCCCCAGCATTTT. The rearrangement joins TRBV15 to TRBJ1-5; the D gene is possibly TRBD1 (5 bases). Trimming took 8 bases from V and 0 from J, leaving 14 bases between them. This CDR3 region has 15 residues. The V gene's germline CDR1 is LNHNV and CDR2 YYDKDF (reference sequence).

This clonotype was seen only a few times. The chain couples TRBV5-6 to TRBJ1-1; D call uncertain. The germline V gene encodes CDR1 SGHDT and CDR2 YYEEEE. This CDR3 spans 12 amino acids. Trimming removed 3 bases from V and 8 bases from J, with 11 bases in between. CDR3 region: CASSWGWTEAFF. The CDR3, as DNA: TGTGCCAGCAGCTGGGGTTGGACGGAAGCTTTCTTT.

This chain uses TRBV2 with TRBJ2-1, with D possibly being TRBD2 (5 bases). CDR1 and CDR2 (germline): SNHLY, FYNNEI. This CDR3 region has 13 residues. The germline V and J ends were trimmed by 6 bases and 15 bases, with 21 bases remaining between them. The CDR3 DNA reads TGTGCCAGCAGGGATAGGGTTGAGAGGGTTCCGTTCTTC. Amino acid sequence: CASRDRVERVPFF.

This clonotype was recorded many times. The chain joins TRBV2 to TRBJ2-2; D perhaps matches TRBD1 (5 bases). Germline V gives CDR1 SNHLY, CDR2 FYNNEI. The CDR3 has 15 residues. Trimming left V 6 bases short and J 3 bases short, with 14 bases between. The CDR3 DNA follows: TGTGCCAGCAGGCGGCAGGGCTTGGACACCGGGGAGCTGTTTTTT. This encodes CASRRQGLDTGELFF.

This sequence joins TRBV20-1 and TRBJ2-2; 7 positions agree with TRBD1. Germline V lookup: CDR1 DFQATT, CDR2 SNEGSKA (reference sequence). The CDR3 has 15 amino acids. The J segment lost 5 bases and the V segment lost 2 bases, leaving 8 bases of the junction unmatched. Here the CDR3 DNA reads TGCAGTGCTAGATGGGGACAGAGGGGTACCGGGGAGCTGTTTTTT. Its protein is CSARWGQRGTGELFF.

This clonotype was detected a few times. The chain is built from TRBV29-1 and TRBJ2-1; perhaps TRBD2 as D (5 bases). CDR3 length equals 12 residues. The V end was cut by 5 bases, the J end by 7 bases, with 12 bases between. Germline CDR1 reads SQVTM; CDR2 reads ANQGSEA. In nucleotides, the CDR3 is TGCAGCGTTCCCCAGCGGCCGAATGAGCAGTTCTTC. Amino acids: CSVPQRPNEQFF.

In this sample, this clonotype turned up many times. This sequence joins TRBV7-6 and TRBJ1-5, with TRBD1 matching 7 bases. The CDR3 has 17 amino acids. The germline V gene has CDR1 SGHVS and CDR2 FNYEAQ. The V segment lost 7 bases and the J segment 0 bases; nucleotides outside the gene matches: 12. Here the CDR3 DNA reads TGTGCCAGCATCCGGACCCGGGACAGATATAGCAATCAGCCCCAGCATTTT. Translating gives CASIRTRDRYSNQPQHF.

Only a few counts were recorded for this clonotype. The chain is built from TRBV12-3 or TRBV12-4 and TRBJ1-5; 10 bases match TRBD1. J gave up 5 bases and V 7 bases, and 11 bases lay outside the gene matches. The CDR3 totals 16 residues. CDR3 amino acids: CASTSGQGVFYQPQHF. DNA for the CDR3: TGTGCCAGCACCTCAGGACAGGGGGTATTCTATCAGCCCCAGCATTTT.

This clonotype has a handful of counts. This chain uses TRBV7-2 with TRBJ1-4, with D tentatively TRBD1 (5 bases). The V and J ends lost 5 bases and 0 bases respectively, with 22 bases between them. Germline V gene data show CDR1 as SGHTA and CDR2 as FQGNSA. The CDR3 totals 19 residues. The CDR3: CASSPSPTGRLTTNEKLFF. In nucleotides, the CDR3 is TGTGCCAGCAGCCCCAGCCCCACAGGTCGATTAACAACTAATGAAAAACTGTTTTTT.

This clonotype showed up many times. This rearrangement joins TRBV5-4 to TRBJ1-1, with a weak D call TRBD1 (6 bases). Germline CDR1 and CDR2: SGHNT and YYREEE (reference sequence). The germline V and J ends were trimmed by 4 bases and 5 bases, with 15 bases remaining between them. The CDR3 is made up of 14 amino acids. CDR3 nucleotides: TGTGCCAGCAGCCCGGGGGCTAGGGGAACTGAAGCTTTCTTT. Its translation: CASSPGARGTEAFF. Full variable domain (missing parts from reference TRBV5-4 and TRBJ1-1): ETGVTQSPTHLIKTRGQQVTLRCSSQSGHNTVSWYQQALGQGPQFIFQYYREEENGRGNFPPRFSGLQFPNYSSELNVNALELDDSALYLCASSPGARGTEAFFGQGTRLTVV.